A single sample gave rise to the 3 T cell receptor beta chains below, sequenced in a study of T cell responses to AZD1222 COVID-19 vaccine. The data were produced by immunoSEQ multiplex PCR, yet TCRdb's version contains in-frame clones alone and is incomplete. The data hold approximately 89,000 clones, with about 88% observed a single time. Sequences were derived from peripheral blood, sampled on day 0 of AZD1222 vaccination. These receptors all come from an adult in good health.

This chain connects TRBV6-1 to TRBJ1-4, with D possibly matching TRBD1 (5 bases). The CDR3 has 18 amino acids. The ends were cut back, 4 bases at V and 1 base at J, with 19 bases in the middle. The germline gives CDR1 MNHNS, CDR2 SASEGT. CDR3 loop: CASSVNWAGHGTNEKLFF. In DNA, the CDR3 is TGTGCCAGCAGTGTAAATTGGGCAGGGCACGGAACTAATGAAAAACTGTTTTTT.

The chain uses TRBV6-2 or TRBV6-3 and TRBJ2-7; 9 bases line up with TRBD1. This CDR3 is 17 amino acids long. The junction had 12 bases not matched to a gene; V was cut back by 4 bases and J by 2 bases. The germline CDR1 and CDR2 sequences are MNHEY and SVGEGT. The CDR3 region has the DNA TGTGCCAGCAGTTTTCGGGTGACTGGGACAGGGACCTACGAGCAGTACTTC. Protein product: CASSFRVTGTGTYEQYF.

The genes are TRBV29-1 and TRBJ1-1; weak D call: TRBD1 (5 bases). V shed 6 bases and J shed 0 bases, with 14 bases lying between them. The CDR3 totals 14 residues. Germline CDR1 SQVTM, CDR2 ANQGSEA. CDR3 nucleotides: TGCAGCGTGTCCGTGGGGGGTTTGAACACTGAAGCTTTCTTT. As protein: CSVSVGGLNTEAFF. The full variable domain, rest sourced from reference TRBV29-1 and TRBJ1-1, is SAVISQKPSRDICQRGTSLTIQCQVDSQVTMMFWYRQQPGQSLTLIATANQGSEATYESGFVIDKFPISRPNLTFSTLTVSNMSPEDSSIYLCSVSVGGLNTEAFFGQGTRLTVV.